These 31 T cell receptor beta chains share one sample of origin, sequenced in a study of immune evolution from preneoplasia to lung adenocarcinoma. Repertoires were generated with immunoSEQ multiplex PCR, while TCRdb's copy carries only in-frame clones and drops some. The sample lists some 14,000 clones, more than 80% occurring once. The sample consisted of FFPE minimally invasive lung adenocarcinoma tissue. These receptors all stem from a person between 65 and 79 years old with lung adenocarcinoma.

V and J are TRBV6-5 and TRBJ1-1; the match to TRBD1 covers 7 bases. Germline CDR1 reads MNHEY; CDR2 reads SVGAGI. CDR3 length equals 14 residues. The V gene end was trimmed by 7 bases and the J gene end by 2 bases; junction bases not matched to a gene: 7. The DNA for the CDR3 is TGTGCCAGCACCGAGGGACAGTCCAACACTGAAGCTTTCTTT. Its translation is CASTEGQSNTEAFF.

In its sample, this clone was seen once. This chain links TRBV5-1 with TRBJ2-1, with D uncertain. CDR3 length: 13 amino acids. The ends were cut back, 2 bases at V and 4 bases at J, with 7 bases in the middle. CDR1 and CDR2 (germline): SGHRS, YFSETQ. The CDR3, as DNA: TGCGCCAGCAGCTTCGAAGGATACAATGAGCAGTTCTTC. Protein: CASSFEGYNEQFF. The whole variable domain, filled in from reference TRBV5-1 and TRBJ2-1, reads KAGVTQTPRYLIKTRGQQVTLSCSPISGHRSVSWYQQTPGQGLQFLFEYFSETQRNKGNFPGRFSGRQFSNSRSEMNVSTLELGDSALYLCASSFEGYNEQFFGPGTRLTVL.

V usage is TRBV7-8 and J usage is TRBJ2-2, with 7 bases matching TRBD2. Trimming cost V 4 bases and J 0 bases; bases outside gene matches: 8. The CDR3 is made up of 17 amino acids. The V gene's germline CDR1 is SGHVS and CDR2 FQNEAQ. The CDR3 loop is CASSSSTGGSNTGELFF. The CDR3, as DNA: TGTGCCAGCAGCTCCTCGACGGGGGGTTCGAACACCGGGGAGCTGTTTTTT.

The V and J genes are TRBV7-9 and TRBJ2-6, with TRBD2 matching over 7 bases. CDR1 is SEHNR and CDR2 is FQNEAQ in the germline V gene (reference sequence). Trimming took 7 bases from V and 2 from J; bases not matched to a gene: 14. This CDR3 spans 18 amino acids. CDR3 amino acids: CASTRGGAGRAGANVLTF. DNA of the CDR3: TGTGCCAGCACTCGAGGAGGGGCAGGGAGGGCTGGGGCCAACGTCCTGACTTTC. Full variable domain (missing parts from reference TRBV7-9 and TRBJ2-6): DTGVSQNPRHKITKRGQNVTFRCDPISEHNRLYWYRQTLGQGPEFLTYFQNEAQLEKSRLLSDRFSAERPKGSFSTLEIQRTEQGDSAMYLCASTRGGAGRAGANVLTFGAGSRLTVL.

The J gene is TRBJ1-2, the V gene TRBV14, with 7 bases lining up with TRBD1. V dropped 3 bases and J dropped 14; count of bases not matched to a gene: 6. CDR3 length: 11 residues. The germline gives CDR1 SGHDN, CDR2 FVKESK. The CDR3 region is CASSHGDSLTF. For the CDR3, the DNA is TGTGCCAGCAGCCACGGGGACAGTCTGACCTTC.

The chain has TRBV7-9 and TRBJ2-3, with TRBD1 matching 8 bases. The length of the CDR3 is 15 residues. V trimming: 1 base; J trimming: 4 bases; junction bases outside the gene matches: 4. CDR1 is SEHNR and CDR2 is FQNEAQ in the germline V gene (reference sequence). The CDR3, as DNA: TGTGCCAGCAGCTTAGAGGCAGGGGGCTCAGATACGCAGTATTTT. It encodes CASSLEAGGSDTQYF.

The chain is built from TRBV29-1 and TRBJ2-1; D might be TRBD1 (6 bases). The CDR3 length is 12 residues. Germline V gene data show CDR1 as SQVTM and CDR2 as ANQGSEA. V lost 4 bases and J lost 5, with 9 bases in between. The CDR3 reads CSVVRGNNEQFF. The CDR3 DNA is TGCAGCGTTGTGAGGGGGAACAATGAGCAGTTCTTC.

The V and J genes are TRBV28 and TRBJ2-7; no reliable D call. CDR3 length: 15 residues. Trimming pared 5 bases from V and 0 bases from J, leaving 14 bases between. Per germline, CDR1 MDHEN and CDR2 SYDVKM. This chain's CDR3 is CASSPRPPSSYEQYF. CDR3 DNA sequence: TGTGCCAGCAGTCCGCGGCCCCCGAGCTCCTACGAGCAGTACTTC.

The V and J genes are TRBV30 and TRBJ1-6, with D perhaps matching TRBD1 (6 bases). Trimming took off 3 bases at V and 4 bases at J, with 10 bases between the two ends. Germline V CDR1 and CDR2: GTSNPN, SVGIG (reference sequence). The CDR3 sequence is 14 residues long. The CDR3 reads CAWRGRGYNSPLHF. CDR3 DNA sequence: TGTGCCTGGAGGGGCAGGGGATATAATTCACCCCTCCACTTT.

The V and J genes are TRBV27 and TRBJ2-7, with D possibly called TRBD1 or TRBD2 (5 bases each). This CDR3 region has 15 residues. Trimming removed 6 bases at V and 6 bases at J, with 21 bases between. Germline assignment: CDR1 MNHEY and CDR2 SMNVEV (reference sequence). The CDR3 bases are TGTGCCAGCAGACGGGAACTCCAGGGAAGAACCGAGCAGTACTTC. It translates to CASRRELQGRTEQYF.

This chain links TRBV15 with TRBJ2-3; no firm D call. The CDR3 runs 16 residues. Trimming took off 2 bases at V and 6 bases at J, with 18 bases between the two ends. Germline assignment: CDR1 LNHNV and CDR2 YYDKDF (reference sequence). For the CDR3, the DNA is TGTGCCACCAGCAGACATTTAGAGTGGGTAGATGATACGCAGTATTTT. The encoded protein is CATSRHLEWVDDTQYF.

The V and J genes are TRBV10-3 and TRBJ1-1; D possibly corresponds to TRBD1 (5 bases). Germline CDR1 reads ENHRY; CDR2 reads SYGVKD. This CDR3 has 13 amino acids. CDR3 sequence (DNA): TGTGTTACTAAACCGGCGGGGGACACTGAAGCTTTCTTT. It yields the protein CVTKPAGDTEAFF.

This chain links TRBV29-1 with TRBJ1-4, with D maybe TRBD1 (6 bases). Per germline, CDR1 SQVTM and CDR2 ANQGSEA. Trimming shortened V by 6 bases and J by 7 bases, and 12 bases separated the two germline ends. This CDR3 is 12 amino acids long. CDR3 in amino acids: CSVQGRGEKLFF. The DNA of the CDR3 is TGCAGCGTGCAGGGGAGGGGTGAAAAACTGTTTTTT.

The chain couples TRBV28 to TRBJ1-5; D ambiguous. The CDR3 covers 15 residues. From germline, CDR1 is MDHEN and CDR2 SYDVKM. The V and J ends lost 2 bases and 0 bases respectively, with 8 bases between them. The CDR3 here is CASSLRENSNQPQHF. In DNA form, the CDR3 reads TGTGCCAGCAGTTTAAGAGAAAATAGCAATCAGCCCCAGCATTTT.

The gene calls are TRBV6-1 and TRBJ1-2, with TRBD1 as a possible D gene (5 bases). Germline lookup yields CDR1 MNHNS and CDR2 SASEGT. There are 14 residues in the CDR3. V was cut by 6 bases and J by 7 bases, with 18 bases left in between. The CDR3 sequence: CASRDGQIWGGYTF. CDR3 DNA: TGTGCCAGCAGGGATGGACAAATTTGGGGTGGCTACACCTTC.

The rearrangement joins TRBV7-2 to TRBJ2-3; TRBD2 matches at 8 bases. J gave up 1 base and V 4 bases, and 4 bases lay outside the gene matches. Germline lookup yields CDR1 SGHTA and CDR2 FQGNSA. The CDR3 covers 15 residues. Here the CDR3 reads CASSYSSGRTDTQYF. CDR3 nucleotide sequence: TGTGCCAGCAGCTACTCTAGCGGGCGCACAGATACGCAGTATTTT.

This chain uses TRBV9 with TRBJ1-1; possible D gene TRBD1, 5 bases. The CDR3 runs 13 residues. Germline V CDR1 and CDR2: SGDLS, YYNGEE. Trimming shortened V by 4 bases and J by 7 bases, and 14 bases separated the two germline ends. Here the CDR3 reads CASSLSERGEAFF. For the CDR3, the DNA is TGTGCCAGCAGCCTGTCGGAGAGGGGTGAAGCTTTCTTT. The whole variable domain, remainder taken from reference TRBV9 and TRBJ1-1, is DSGVTQTPKHLITATGQRVTLRCSPRSGDLSVYWYQQSLDQGLQFLIQYYNGEERAKGNILERFSAQQFPDLHSELNLSSLELGDSALYFCASSLSERGEAFFGQGTRLTVV.

The rearrangement uses TRBV10-3 and TRBJ1-1; possible D gene TRBD1, 5 bases. CDR1 is ENHRY and CDR2 is SYGVKD in the germline V gene. This CDR3 has 13 amino acids. Trimming left V 6 bases short and J 11 bases short, with 19 bases between. The CDR3 loop is CAIRAGTSGVAFF. CDR3 coding DNA: TGTGCCATCAGAGCCGGGACTAGTGGCGTGGCTTTCTTT.

The rearrangement links TRBV7-9 to TRBJ1-4; maybe TRBD1 (6 bases). V was clipped by 2 bases and J by 13 bases, with 17 bases between them. The V gene's germline CDR1 is SEHNR and CDR2 FQNEAQ (reference sequence). The CDR3 spans 14 residues. CDR3 amino acids: CASSLSTQGGGLFF. CDR3 in DNA: TGTGCCAGCAGCTTATCGACACAGGGAGGTGGACTGTTTTTT.

This clone has a handful of counts. The chain's CDR3 is CSIGAGNTEAFF. The CDR3, as DNA: TGCAGCATTGGGGCAGGGAACACTGAAGCTTTCTTT. The genes are TRBV29-1 and TRBJ1-1, with D possibly being TRBD1 (5 bases). The CDR3 length is 12 residues. Trimming left V 8 bases short and J 1 base short, with 11 bases between. CDR1 is SQVTM, CDR2 ANQGSEA, per germline.

This chain joins TRBV29-1 and TRBJ2-3; 8 bases map to TRBD2. V lost 6 bases to trimming and J lost 2 bases; unmatched junction nucleotides: 4. The CDR3 sequence is 13 residues long. CDR1 is SQVTM and CDR2 is ANQGSEA in the germline V gene. CDR3 residues: CSVTSDLTDTQYF. DNA of the CDR3: TGCAGCGTGACTAGCGACCTCACAGATACGCAGTATTTT.

The V gene is TRBV4-1, the J gene TRBJ1-2; D unresolved. The CDR3 is 17 residues long. The V and J ends lost 1 base and 2 bases respectively, with 17 bases between them. From germline, CDR1 is MGHRA and CDR2 YSYEKL. Written as DNA, the CDR3 is TGCGCCAGCAGCCAAGGATCCCTAGGCAGCCTAAACTATGGCTACACCTTC. Translated: CASSQGSLGSLNYGYTF.

The V and J genes are TRBV5-6 and TRBJ1-2; D ambiguous. V shed 5 bases and J shed 2 bases, with 16 bases lying between them. The CDR3 is 15 residues long. CDR1 is SGHDT, CDR2 YYEEEE, per germline. This chain's CDR3 is CASSLIGQSNYGYTF. The CDR3, as DNA: TGTGCCAGCAGTTTGATCGGTCAATCAAACTATGGCTACACCTTC.

This clone came up once. The gene calls are TRBV7-8 and TRBJ2-5, with D maybe TRBD1 (6 bases). The length of the CDR3 is 15 residues. Per germline, CDR1 SGHVS and CDR2 FQNEAQ. Trimming removed 5 bases at V and 2 bases at J, with 15 bases between. DNA of the CDR3: TGTGCCAGCAGCCGCGAGATAACAGGGCAAGAGACCCAGTACTTC. Its translation: CASSREITGQETQYF.

This chain links TRBV19 with TRBJ1-1; D is undetermined. The CDR3 spans 15 residues. V was trimmed by 1 base and J by 1 base, leaving 10 bases between them. Germline V gene sequence: CDR1 LNHDA, CDR2 SQIVND (reference sequence). The CDR3 DNA is TGTGCCAGTAGTATAGTCGGGGTGACGAACACTGAAGCTTTCTTT. Amino acids: CASSIVGVTNTEAFF. The full variable domain, its missing parts supplied by reference TRBV19 and TRBJ1-1, is DGGITQSPKYLFRKEGQNVTLSCEQNLNHDAMYWYRQDPGQGLRLIYYSQIVNDFQKGDIAEGYSVSREKKESFPLTVTSAQKNPTAFYLCASSIVGVTNTEAFFGQGTRLTVV.

The V gene is TRBV7-2, the J gene TRBJ2-7; tentatively, D is TRBD2 (5 bases). This CDR3 comprises 17 residues. The V gene lost 2 bases and the J gene lost 0 bases, with 17 bases spanning the gap. Germline V gene sequence: CDR1 SGHTA, CDR2 FQGNSA. The CDR3 loop is CASSLLASLSPSYEQYF. The CDR3 nucleotides are TGTGCCAGCAGCTTATTAGCTAGCCTATCCCCCTCCTACGAGCAGTACTTC.

This sequence joins TRBV7-8 and TRBJ1-4, with 11 bases matching TRBD1. Trimming took 5 bases from V and 5 from J; bases not matched to a gene: 4. Germline V gene sequence: CDR1 SGHVS, CDR2 FQNEAQ. The CDR3 spans 15 residues. This chain's CDR3 is CASSMDRGRNEKLFF. In nucleotides, the CDR3 is TGTGCCAGCAGCATGGACAGGGGGCGGAATGAAAAACTGTTTTTT.

On this clone: The junction differs from germline at one of its ends, possibly a read error. The chain is built from TRBV7-3 and TRBJ2-3; 7 positions match TRBD2. Germline values: CDR1 SGHTA, CDR2 FQGTGA. The CDR3 runs 14 residues. As DNA, the CDR3 is TGTGCCAGCAGCCCCGGTACGGGAGGAGATATGCAGTATTTT. Protein sequence: CASSPGTGGDMQYF.

The chain links TRBV6-1 to TRBJ2-1; 12 positions agree with TRBD2. CDR1 and CDR2 from the germline V gene are MNHNS and SASEGT. There are 14 residues in the CDR3. Trimming cost V 6 bases and J 7 bases; bases outside gene matches: 4. The CDR3 here is CASRGLAGGNEQFF. DNA for the CDR3: TGTGCCAGCAGGGGACTAGCGGGTGGAAATGAGCAGTTCTTC.

This clone was seen only once. This chain connects TRBV28 to TRBJ1-1; D ambiguous. The CDR3 loop spans 11 amino acids. Germline V lookup: CDR1 MDHEN, CDR2 SYDVKM. Deletions cut 11 bases from V and 4 bases from J, with 11 bases between. The CDR3 nucleotides read TGTGCCGCCCAAGGAGGCACTGAAGCTTTCTTT. Translated, it gives CAAQGGTEAFF.

The V and J genes are TRBV30 and TRBJ1-1, with D hard to call. This CDR3 has 13 residues. Trimming cost V 2 bases and J 3 bases, with 10 bases left between them. CDR1 and CDR2 (germline): GTSNPN, SVGIG (reference sequence). The CDR3 loop is CAWSYSRDTEAFF. CDR3 nucleotide sequence: TGTGCCTGGAGTTATAGCCGGGACACTGAAGCTTTCTTT. Full variable domain (rest looked up from reference TRBV30 and TRBJ1-1): SQTIHQWPATLVQPVGSPLSLECTVEGTSNPNLYWYRQAAGRGLQLLFYSVGIGQISSEVPQNLSASRPQDRQFILSSKKLLLSDSGFYLCAWSYSRDTEAFFGQGTRLTVV.